A single sample is the source of the 19 T cell receptor beta chains below, sequenced in a study of T cell clonality in common variable immunodeficiency. The protocol was immunoSEQ multiplex PCR, while the TCRdb copy is restricted to in-frame clones and leaves out a portion. The sample is made up of about 37,000 clones, none counted only once. The sample comprised peripheral blood mononuclear cells. All receptors come from a person between 18 and 70 years old in good health.

Many counts were recorded for this clone. The observed sequence ends 3 residues before the CDR3 terminus, with the missing tail filled in from the germline J gene. The J gene is TRBJ1-1, the V gene TRBV10-1; 7 bases align to TRBD1. This CDR3 region has 18 residues. Germline-derived CDR1 and CDR2 are WNHNN and SYGVQD (reference sequence). With V trimmed by 0 bases and J by 0 bases, 10 bases remained unmatched. The CDR3 is CASSESTAGGIMNTEAFF. Incomplete CDR3 DNA: TGCGCCAGCAGTGAGTCGACGGCAGGGGGTATCATGAACACTGAA.

This clone was recorded many times. With the read ending 3 residues before the CDR3 end, the germline J gene is used to fill in that end. This chain joins TRBV20-1 and TRBJ2-1; TRBD2 is a possible D gene (6 bases). The length of the CDR3 is 17 residues. Germline assignment: CDR1 DFQATT and CDR2 SNEGSKA (reference sequence). The V gene lost 0 bases and the J gene lost 5 bases, with 20 bases spanning the gap. Incomplete CDR3 DNA: TGCAGTGCTAGAGATGGGACTCCGAGTCGCCGACACAATGAG. This codes for CSARDGTPSRRHNE. The whole CDR3 region reads CSARDGTPSRRHNEQFF.

The table lists this clone with many counts. The CDR3 is cut off 3 residues early in the read; its end comes from the germline J gene. The chain combines TRBV28 with TRBJ2-3, with 13 bases aligning to TRBD2. The CDR3 covers 18 residues. The V segment lost 6 bases and the J segment 6 bases; nucleotides outside the gene matches: 15. Per germline, CDR1 MDHEN and CDR2 SYDVKM. The DNA read from the CDR3 is TGTGCCAGCAGCAGGACTAGCGGGAGTTATGTGTCAGAGGATACG. Amino acid sequence: CASSRTSGSYVSEDT. The entire CDR3 protein is CASSRTSGSYVSEDTQYF.

This clone appeared many times. The read is 3 residues too short to cover the CDR3 end, so that end is filled in from the germline J gene. The rearrangement uses TRBV5-4 and TRBJ2-7; 10 nucleotides agree with TRBD2. This CDR3 has 15 residues. Per the germline V gene, CDR1 is SGHNT and CDR2 is YYREEE (reference sequence). Trimming at V came to 3 bases and at J to 6 bases, leaving 9 bases not matched to a gene. The CDR3: CASSSNSGRAREQYF. Partial CDR3 DNA: TGTGCCAGCAGCTCAAACAGCGGGAGGGCCCGCGAG.

This clone came up a few times. The read terminates 3 residues before the CDR3 end, so the remaining end is supplied by the germline J gene. The chain uses TRBV20-1 and TRBJ2-7, with 9 bases lining up with TRBD1. V lost 5 bases to trimming and J lost 5 bases; unmatched junction nucleotides: 7. Germline CDR1 DFQATT, CDR2 SNEGSKA (reference sequence). The CDR3 is made up of 13 amino acids. CDR3 sequence: CSAGRDRADEQYF. The covered CDR3 bases are TGCAGTGCTGGCCGGGACAGGGCGGACGAG.

This clone was counted many times. The read ends 3 residues before the CDR3 terminus; that terminus is restored from the germline J gene. V gene TRBV30 combines with J gene TRBJ1-6, with a possible D match to TRBD1 (6 bases). Germline values: CDR1 GTSNPN, CDR2 SVGIG (reference sequence). V lost 3 bases to trimming and J lost 5 bases, with 11 bases between them. This CDR3 comprises 14 residues. The CDR3 reads CAWRRAGDNSPLHF. The CDR3 DNA, read in part, is TGTGCCTGGAGGAGGGCAGGGGATAATTCACCC.

There are many counts of this clone. The CDR3 goes on 3 residues after the read ends, and that part is filled in from the germline J gene. The rearrangement joins TRBV5-1 to TRBJ2-2, with D possibly being TRBD1 (6 bases). The CDR3 is made up of 14 amino acids. Germline CDR1 reads SGHRS; CDR2 reads YFSETQ. V lost 5 bases, J lost 4 bases, and 12 bases lay in between. The chain's CDR3 is CASRGQGSTGELFF. The CDR3 DNA, read in part, is TGCGCCAGCAGAGGTCAGGGGAGCACCGGGGAG.

This clone occurred a few times. The observed sequence ends 3 residues before the CDR3 terminus, with the missing tail filled in from the germline J gene. The chain carries TRBV5-4 and TRBJ2-1; D is perhaps TRBD1 (5 bases). Germline V gene lookup returns CDR1 SGHNT and CDR2 YYREEE (reference sequence). The V and J ends lost 0 bases and 4 bases respectively, with 11 bases between them. The CDR3 is 15 amino acids. CDR3 bases read: TGTGCCAGCAGCTTGGGGGGCAGAGAATACAATGAG. It encodes CASSLGGREYNE. The whole CDR3 region reads CASSLGGREYNEQFF.

In its sample, this clone was seen many times. Coverage ceases 3 residues before the CDR3 finishes, and the germline J gene fills in the end. This chain links TRBV4-2 with TRBJ2-2; 7 positions match TRBD2. The CDR3 is made up of 16 amino acids. The J segment lost 1 base and the V segment lost 1 base, leaving 3 bases of the junction unmatched. Looked up from germline, CDR1 is LGHNA and CDR2 is YNFKEQ. CDR3 DNA, as far as it was read: TGTGCCAGCAGCCAAGTCGAGCGGGAGAACACCGGGGAG. Translation: CASSQVERENTGE. The complete CDR3 protein is CASSQVERENTGELFF.

This clone was counted ten times or more. From the germline J gene comes the end of the CDR3, since the read stops 3 residues before it. V usage is TRBV18 and J usage is TRBJ1-1, with 8 nucleotides matching TRBD1. V shed 2 bases, J shed 1 base, and the junction held 6 bases outside the gene matches. The germline gives CDR1 KGHSH, CDR2 LQKENI. The CDR3 spans 16 residues. The CDR3 loop is CASSPGITGGNTEAFF. Partial CDR3 DNA: TGTGCCAGCTCACCAGGGATTACAGGGGGGAACACTGAA.

Within the sample, this clone is medium-sized (0.01 to 0.1%). The read halts 3 residues ahead of the CDR3 end, with the missing end drawn from the germline J gene. The chain uses TRBV13 and TRBJ2-3; D perhaps matches TRBD2 (6 bases). This CDR3 is 18 amino acids long. Trimming shortened V by 5 bases and J by 0 bases, and 21 bases separated the two germline ends. Germline values: CDR1 PRHDT, CDR2 FYEKMQ (reference sequence). The chain's CDR3 is CASSPSGLAGSSTDTQYF. The sequenced part of the CDR3 DNA is TGTGCCAGCAGCCCATCCGGTCTGGCGGGATCGAGCACAGATACG.

This clone was seen repeatedly, ten times or more. The read stops 3 residues short of the end of the CDR3; the missing end is completed from the germline J gene. The chain uses TRBV7-8 and TRBJ2-5; D is perhaps TRBD2 (6 bases). Germline CDR1 reads SGHVS; CDR2 reads FQNEAQ. Trimming stripped 5 bases from V and 2 bases from J, with 12 bases between. CDR3 size: 14 residues. Partial CDR3 DNA: TGTGCCAGCAGCACAGTGGGGGGACAAGAGACC. The encoded protein is CASSTVGGQET. In full, the CDR3 is CASSTVGGQETQYF.

This clone was counted at least ten times. The read halts 3 residues ahead of the CDR3 end, with the missing end drawn from the germline J gene. V gene TRBV7-2 combines with J gene TRBJ2-3, with D possibly matching TRBD2 (6 bases). The V gene lost 8 bases and the J gene lost 0 bases, with 12 bases spanning the gap. Germline V gene data show CDR1 as SGHTA and CDR2 as FQGNSA. CDR3 size: 14 residues. The covered CDR3 bases are TGTGCCAGCGCCCCGGGACTGAGCACAGATACG. As protein: CASAPGLSTDT. The entire CDR3 reads CASAPGLSTDTQYF.

At least ten counts were recorded for this clone. The part of the CDR3 DNA that was read is TGCAGTGCTAGGGGGGGGTCCCTTAGCTCCTACGAG. Its protein is CSARGGSLSSYE. The CDR3 in its entirety is CSARGGSLSSYEQYF. The gene calls are TRBV20-1 and TRBJ2-7; 7 bases fit TRBD2. From the germline J gene comes the end of the CDR3, since the read stops 3 residues before it. Germline V gene lookup returns CDR1 DFQATT and CDR2 SNEGSKA (reference sequence). V gave up 3 bases and J gave up 0 bases; unmatched junction bases: 8. The CDR3 spans 15 residues.

This clone has at least ten counts. The read gets to within 3 residues of the CDR3 end, and the germline J gene fills in the rest. The chain is built from TRBV6-4 and TRBJ2-1; 10 bases agree with TRBD1. V lost 6 bases to trimming and J lost 5 bases; unmatched junction nucleotides: 7. The CDR3 runs to 15 residues. Germline CDR1 MRHNA, CDR2 SNTAGT. The CDR3 sequence is CASRRDRGLNNEQFF. Incomplete CDR3 DNA: TGTGCCAGCAGAAGGGACAGGGGTTTGAACAATGAG.

This clone has ten or more counts. The read finishes 3 residues shy of the CDR3 end, and the germline J gene is used to complete it. The chain links TRBV29-1 to TRBJ1-2; the D gene is possibly TRBD1 (6 bases). The ends were cut back, 1 base at V and 4 bases at J, with 19 bases in the middle. The CDR3 has 16 residues. The germline V gene encodes CDR1 SQVTM and CDR2 ANQGSEA. The CDR3 reads CSVEGIWVRGTYGYTF. Partial CDR3 DNA: TGCAGCGTTGAAGGGATATGGGTCAGGGGAACCTATGGC.

This clone occurred a few times. The read gets to within 3 residues of the CDR3 end, and the germline J gene fills in the rest. The rearrangement links TRBV5-1 to TRBJ2-5, with D possibly TRBD2 on 5 matching bases. CDR1 is SGHRS, CDR2 YFSETQ, per germline. The CDR3 consists of 16 residues. V was trimmed by 0 bases and J by 0 bases, leaving 12 bases between them. The CDR3 sequence is CASSLAPGNHQETQYF. Incomplete CDR3 DNA: TGCGCCAGCAGCTTGGCTCCGGGGAACCACCAAGAGACC.

This clone has a count of ten or more. The CDR3 is cut off 3 residues early in the read; its end comes from the germline J gene. This chain links TRBV30 with TRBJ1-1; no definite D call. With 4 bases removed from V and 5 bases from J, the gap between germline ends came to 14 bases. Germline V CDR1 and CDR2: GTSNPN, SVGIG (reference sequence). The CDR3 is 13 residues long. CDR3 residues: CAWKGPAGTEAFF. The sequenced CDR3 bases are TGTGCCTGGAAAGGACCCGCGGGGACTGAA.

The table lists this clone with many counts. The read ends 3 residues before the CDR3 terminus; that terminus is restored from the germline J gene. The V call is TRBV5-1, the J call TRBJ2-1; 8 bases are a match to TRBD2. The germline gives CDR1 SGHRS, CDR2 YFSETQ. The CDR3 runs to 17 residues. The V and J ends lost 2 bases and 0 bases, in that order; junction bases with no gene match: 7. This chain's CDR3 is CASSFLAGPSSYNEQFF. Partial CDR3 DNA: TGCGCCAGCAGCTTCCTAGCGGGCCCAAGCTCCTACAATGAG. The whole variable domain, remainder taken from reference TRBV5-1 and TRBJ2-1, is KAGVTQTPRYLIKTRGQQVTLSCSPISGHRSVSWYQQTPGQGLQFLFEYFSETQRNKGNFPGRFSGRQFSNSRSEMNVSTLELGDSALYLCASSFLAGPSSYNEQFFGPGTRLTVL.